This passage covers 4 T cell receptor beta chains from one sample sequenced in a study of OX40 agonist ivuxolimab in advanced cancers. TCRdb keeps only in-frame clones here, not all; method: immunoSEQ multiplex PCR. The sample includes under 20,000 clones, roughly 90% of them seen just once. Sequenced here: CD4+ or CD8+ T cells sorted from blood, sampled in a trial of the OX40 agonist ivuxolimab. The receptor source for this set is an adult with an advanced solid tumor such as melanoma, head and neck, liver or kidney cancer.

The chain is built from TRBV18 and TRBJ2-3; perhaps TRBD2 as D (5 bases). Germline values: CDR1 KGHSH, CDR2 LQKENI. Trimming left V 2 bases short and J 0 bases short, with 12 bases between. This CDR3 region has 16 residues. CDR3 region: CASSPGSIRSTDTQYF. CDR3 DNA sequence: TGTGCCAGCTCACCAGGGAGTATCAGGAGCACAGATACGCAGTATTTT. Full variable domain (outside the CDR3, taken from reference TRBV18 and TRBJ2-3): NAGVMQNPRHLVRRRGQEARLRCSPMKGHSHVYWYRQLPEEGLKFMVYLQKENIIDESGMPKERFSAEFPKEGPSILRIQQVVRGDSAAYFCASSPGSIRSTDTQYFGPGTRLTVL.

V usage is TRBV11-3 and J usage is TRBJ2-6, with 8 bases fitting TRBD1. The CDR3 has 17 residues. The germline gives CDR1 SGHNT, CDR2 YENEEA. The V segment lost 4 bases and the J segment 0 bases; nucleotides outside the gene matches: 5. CDR3 sequence: CASSSDRVFSGANVLTF. DNA for the CDR3: TGTGCCAGCAGCTCGGACAGGGTTTTCTCTGGGGCCAACGTCCTGACTTTC. Based on the CDR3 plus reference TRBV11-3 and TRBJ2-6, the full variable domain is EAGVVQSPRYKIIEKKQPVAFWCNPISGHNTLYWYLQNLGQGPELLIRYENEEAVDDSQLPKDRFSAERLKGVDSTLKIQPAELGDSAVYLCASSSDRVFSGANVLTFGAGSRLTVL.

The chain uses TRBV11-2 and TRBJ1-2; no reliable D call. CDR1 SGHAT and CDR2 FQNNGV come from the germline V gene. Trimming shortened V by 2 bases and J by 1 base, and 5 bases separated the two germline ends. CDR3 length equals 13 residues. The CDR3 nucleotides are TGTGCCAGCAGCTTACAGAGTAACTATGGCTACACCTTC. This codes for CASSLQSNYGYTF.

The rearrangement joins TRBV6-5 to TRBJ1-5; 8 positions agree with TRBD1. This CDR3 contains 14 residues. The junction had 3 bases not matched to a gene; V was cut back by 5 bases and J by 3 bases. Germline CDR1 reads MNHEY; CDR2 reads SVGAGI. DNA for the CDR3: TGTGCCAGCAGTCGACAGGGGTCCAATCAGCCCCAGCATTTT. It specifies CASSRQGSNQPQHF.